The 27 T cell receptor beta chains below come from one sample, sequenced in a study of T cell responses to AZD1222 COVID-19 vaccine (dated by TCRdb to the early 2020s). The time point tag for this specimen amounts to: about 28 days (+/-7) after the second vaccine dose. Libraries came from the immunoSEQ multiplex PCR assay. In TCRdb, the immuneACCESS table is reduced to in-frame sequences with V and J assigned. These tables do not hold every clone; where another copy was compared, an unresolved V gene accounts for under half, and the others remain unexplained. A total of about 170,000 clones appear in this sample, around 88% of them only once. The top ten clones comprise around 0.99% of the sample. The sequencing used peripheral blood, collected 28 days after the second AZD1222 dose. The receptors come from an adult who received the AZD1222 COVID-19 vaccine.

The rearrangement joins TRBV9 to TRBJ1-2; TRBD1 agrees at 8 bases. Germline V gives CDR1 SGDLS, CDR2 YYNGEE. V shed 5 bases and J 8 bases; nucleotides not matched to a gene: 11. The CDR3 spans 14 residues. The chain's CDR3 is CASSADQGARGYTF. CDR3 bases: TGTGCCAGCAGTGCAGATCAGGGGGCGCGGGGCTACACCTTC.

This clone was detected a few times. The chain links TRBV19 to TRBJ1-1; 8 nucleotides align to TRBD1. This CDR3 has 15 residues. Trimming removed 6 bases from V and 0 bases from J; junction bases left unmatched: 6. Germline V gene lookup returns CDR1 LNHDA and CDR2 SQIVND (reference sequence). In DNA form, the CDR3 reads TGTGCCAGTAGACAGGACAGGGCCATGAACACTGAAGCTTTCTTT. Translated: CASRQDRAMNTEAFF.

In its sample, this clone was seen a few times. The rearrangement joins TRBV30 to TRBJ1-4; D ambiguous. Per the germline V gene, CDR1 is GTSNPN and CDR2 is SVGIG (reference sequence). Trimming took off 5 bases at V and 0 bases at J, with 19 bases between the two ends. This CDR3 spans 17 amino acids. The CDR3 sequence: CAWALPRNQATNEKLFF. DNA of the CDR3: TGTGCCTGGGCCCTTCCCAGGAATCAGGCAACTAATGAAAAACTGTTTTTT.

The V and J genes are TRBV27 and TRBJ1-2; 7 bases fit TRBD1. V was pared by 3 bases and J by 4 bases, with 2 bases of the junction left unmatched. The CDR3 consists of 13 residues. CDR1 is MNHEY and CDR2 is SMNVEV in the germline V gene (reference sequence). The CDR3 is CASSLGQTYGYTF. In nucleotides, the CDR3 is TGTGCCAGCAGTTTGGGACAGACCTATGGCTACACCTTC.

With regard to this clone: At one of its ends the junction is not consistent with the germline gene, which may arise from a read error. The gene calls are TRBV5-1 and TRBJ1-6, with D perhaps matching TRBD1 (5 bases). CDR1 SGHRS and CDR2 YFSETQ come from the germline V gene. The CDR3 runs to 14 residues. The DNA for the CDR3 is TGCGCCAGCGGCTTGGGACGGTATAATTCACCCCTCCACTTT. Encoded protein: CASGLGRYNSPLHF.

This chain connects TRBV7-8 to TRBJ2-3; TRBD2 agrees at 14 bases. In germline, CDR1 is SGHVS, CDR2 FQNEAQ. This CDR3 is 16 amino acids long. V dropped 3 bases and J dropped 6; count of bases not matched to a gene: 5. The CDR3 bases are TGTGCCAGCAGCTTCGGACTAGCGGGGGGCGGCGATACGCAGTATTTT. Residues: CASSFGLAGGGDTQYF.

The genes are TRBV7-9 and TRBJ1-5; D is perhaps TRBD1 (5 bases). Trimming cost V 4 bases and J 1 base, with 17 bases left between them. Germline V gene data show CDR1 as SEHNR and CDR2 as FQNEAQ (reference sequence). The CDR3 length is 17 residues. The CDR3 sequence is CASSYLGTGGSNQPQHF. The CDR3 bases are TGTGCCAGCAGCTACCTCGGGACGGGAGGAAGCAATCAGCCCCAGCATTTT.

The chain carries TRBV10-1 and TRBJ2-5; no clear D. V lost 7 bases and J lost 0, with 12 bases in between. The V gene's germline CDR1 is WNHNN and CDR2 SYGVQD (reference sequence). The CDR3 is made up of 14 amino acids. The CDR3 protein is CASIEALYQETQYF. CDR3 coding DNA: TGCGCCAGCATAGAGGCGTTGTACCAAGAGACCCAGTACTTC.

V gene TRBV5-1 combines with J gene TRBJ1-2; no clear D. Trimming shortened V by 0 bases and J by 6 bases, and 6 bases separated the two germline ends. The CDR3 is 12 residues long. Germline-derived CDR1 and CDR2 are SGHRS and YFSETQ. DNA for the CDR3: TGCGCCAGCAGCTTGGCTTTAGATGGCTACACCTTC. Protein product: CASSLALDGYTF. The whole variable domain, remainder taken from reference TRBV5-1 and TRBJ1-2, is KAGVTQTPRYLIKTRGQQVTLSCSPISGHRSVSWYQQTPGQGLQFLFEYFSETQRNKGNFPGRFSGRQFSNSRSEMNVSTLELGDSALYLCASSLALDGYTFGSGTRLTVV.

The rearrangement uses TRBV4-1 and TRBJ2-1, with D possibly TRBD2 on 6 matching bases. Trimming pared 5 bases from V and 10 bases from J, leaving 15 bases between. This CDR3 has 13 residues. CDR1 and CDR2 from the germline V gene are MGHRA and YSYEKL. CDR3: CASSERPGREQFF. The CDR3 DNA reads TGCGCCAGCAGCGAACGTCCGGGGAGGGAGCAGTTCTTC.

This clone has a handful of counts. The chain employs TRBV7-9 and TRBJ1-2, with D perhaps TRBD1 (5 bases). V dropped 0 bases and J dropped 8 bases, with 10 bases sitting between them. CDR3 size: 13 residues. The germline V gene encodes CDR1 SEHNR and CDR2 FQNEAQ (reference sequence). The CDR3 spells CASSLAGTRGYTF. The DNA for the CDR3 is TGTGCCAGCAGCTTAGCCGGGACGCGGGGCTACACCTTC.

The chain joins TRBV6-6 to TRBJ1-2, with a possible D match to TRBD1 (6 bases). The CDR3 loop spans 13 amino acids. V lost 4 bases to trimming and J lost 6 bases, with 12 bases between them. Germline lookup yields CDR1 MNHNY and CDR2 SVGAGI (reference sequence). This CDR3 is CASSLSGVHGYTF. CDR3 bases: TGTGCCAGCAGTTTATCAGGGGTTCATGGCTACACCTTC.

The rearrangement links TRBV5-4 to TRBJ1-1; D perhaps matches TRBD1 (6 bases). Looked up from germline, CDR1 is SGHNT and CDR2 is YYREEE (reference sequence). Trimming stripped 3 bases from V and 1 base from J, with 13 bases between. CDR3 size: 15 residues. CDR3 sequence (DNA): TGTGCCAGCAGCTCCACGGCGGGGGCGAACACTGAAGCTTTCTTT. The encoded protein is CASSSTAGANTEAFF.

The J gene is TRBJ2-5, the V gene TRBV19, with 10 bases matching TRBD1. The germline V gene encodes CDR1 LNHDA and CDR2 SQIVND (reference sequence). V shed 5 bases, J shed 1 base, and the junction held 4 bases outside the gene matches. This CDR3 is built from 15 residues. The CDR3 bases are TGTGCCAGTAGTCTCCGGACAGGGGGCCAAGAGACCCAGTACTTC. This codes for CASSLRTGGQETQYF.

This CDR3 reads CAWSASDLSNQPQHF. CDR3 nucleotides: TGTGCCTGGAGTGCATCGGACCTTAGCAATCAGCCCCAGCATTTT. J is TRBJ1-5 and V is TRBV30; no clear D. Trimming removed 1 base at V and 0 bases at J, with 10 bases between. In germline, CDR1 is GTSNPN, CDR2 SVGIG (reference sequence). CDR3 length: 15 residues.

As concerns this clone: Other DNA variants within this sample encode the same CDR3. The chain has TRBV19 and TRBJ1-5; D perhaps matches TRBD1 (5 bases). The germline gives CDR1 LNHDA, CDR2 SQIVND (reference sequence). This CDR3 comprises 14 residues. V was pared by 5 bases and J by 1 base, with 9 bases between. This chain's CDR3 is CASSATGSNQPQHF. The CDR3 nucleotides read TGTGCCAGTAGTGCCACAGGAAGCAATCAGCCCCAGCATTTT.

The rearrangement joins TRBV11-3 to TRBJ2-2; D possibly corresponds to TRBD2 (5 bases). V lost 8 bases to trimming and J lost 4 bases, with 11 bases between them. CDR3 length: 13 residues. Germline assignment: CDR1 SGHNT and CDR2 YENEEA. The CDR3 sequence is CASSGLGTGELFF. DNA of the CDR3: TGTGCCAGCTCGGGATTAGGCACCGGGGAGCTGTTTTTT. Looking up the rest from reference TRBV11-3 and TRBJ2-2 gives the full variable domain: EAGVVQSPRYKIIEKKQPVAFWCNPISGHNTLYWYLQNLGQGPELLIRYENEEAVDDSQLPKDRFSAERLKGVDSTLKIQPAELGDSAVYLCASSGLGTGELFFGEGSRLTVL.

The chain uses TRBV9 and TRBJ1-2; 7 positions agree with TRBD1. Germline-derived CDR1 and CDR2 are SGDLS and YYNGEE. The junction had 12 bases not matched to a gene; V was cut back by 4 bases and J by 6 bases. The CDR3 spans 15 residues. CDR3 sequence (DNA): TGTGCCAGCAGCTCAAGGGGAGGGGGCGGGAATGGCTACACCTTC. It yields the protein CASSSRGGGGNGYTF.

The chain uses TRBV7-9 and TRBJ2-5; D is possibly TRBD1 (5 bases). Germline assignment: CDR1 SEHNR and CDR2 FQNEAQ (reference sequence). Trimming pared 1 base from V and 1 base from J, leaving 13 bases between. CDR3 length: 16 residues. DNA for the CDR3: TGTGCCAGCAGCTTAGAGAGGACAAGGATCCAAGAGACCCAGTACTTC. Protein: CASSLERTRIQETQYF.

The V gene is TRBV5-4, the J gene TRBJ2-5; D might be TRBD1 (6 bases). This CDR3 comprises 15 residues. V was pared by 4 bases and J by 0 bases, with 13 bases between. Germline V CDR1 and CDR2: SGHNT, YYREEE (reference sequence). For the CDR3, the DNA is TGTGCCAGCAGCCCCCAGGGGTGGGACCAAGAGACCCAGTACTTC. Protein sequence: CASSPQGWDQETQYF.

J is TRBJ2-7 and V is TRBV10-2; TRBD1 agrees at 7 bases. After removal of 5 bases from V and 2 bases from J, the junction contained 6 bases not matched to a gene. Germline CDR1 WSHSY, CDR2 SAAADI. This CDR3 is 14 amino acids long. The CDR3 spells CASSSGTAAYEQYF. In DNA, the CDR3 is TGCGCCAGCAGTTCCGGGACAGCGGCCTACGAGCAGTACTTC.

The V and J genes are TRBV6-2 or TRBV6-3 and TRBJ2-1, with a possible D match to TRBD1 (5 bases). The CDR3 loop spans 15 amino acids. V gave up 2 bases and J gave up 6 bases, with 14 bases separating them. Germline V CDR1 and CDR2: MNHEY, SVGEGT. CDR3 DNA sequence: TGTGCCAGCAGTTACCGGGCAGGGCCGAGCAATGAGCAGTTCTTC. Translation gives CASSYRAGPSNEQFF.

V and J are TRBV19 and TRBJ1-6, with 7 bases aligning to TRBD1. Germline V CDR1 and CDR2: LNHDA, SQIVND (reference sequence). Losses at the gene ends were 1 base for V and 6 bases for J; bases not matched to a gene: 9. The CDR3 runs to 17 residues. CDR3 DNA: TGTGCCAGTAGTATAGTCCTCGGGACAGAGAGTAATTCACCCCTCCACTTT. It translates to CASSIVLGTESNSPLHF.

The table lists this clone with a count of one. The chain has TRBV15 and TRBJ2-7, with 8 nucleotides matching TRBD1. The CDR3 totals 15 residues. CDR1 and CDR2 (germline): LNHNV, YYDKDF (reference sequence). V trimming: 1 base; J trimming: 7 bases; junction bases outside the gene matches: 9. The CDR3 loop is CATSRARQGTREQYF. The CDR3 DNA reads as TGTGCCACCAGCAGAGCCCGACAGGGGACGAGAGAGCAGTACTTC. The full variable domain, completed using reference TRBV15 and TRBJ2-7, is DAMVIQNPRYQVTQFGKPVTLSCSQTLNHNVMYWYQQKSSQAPKLLFHYYDKDFNNEADTPDNFQSRRPNTSFCFLDIRSPGLGDTAMYLCATSRARQGTREQYFGPGTRLTVT.

This clone showed up just once. V usage is TRBV2 and J usage is TRBJ2-5; either TRBD1 or TRBD2 may fit D (5 bases each). Trimming cost V 6 bases and J 0 bases, with 11 bases left between them. Germline values: CDR1 SNHLY, CDR2 FYNNEI. This CDR3 contains 14 residues. For the CDR3, the DNA is TGTGCCAGCAGGATACCGGGACACCAAGAGACCCAGTACTTC. Translation gives CASRIPGHQETQYF.

The chain employs TRBV10-1 and TRBJ2-7; 7 bases agree with TRBD1. The CDR3 is 14 residues long. The germline CDR1 and CDR2 sequences are WNHNN and SYGVQD (reference sequence). With V trimmed by 3 bases and J by 0 bases, 2 bases remained unmatched. In DNA form, the CDR3 reads TGCGCCAGCAGTGAACAGGGGCGCTCCTACGAGCAGTACTTC. This translates into CASSEQGRSYEQYF.

For the CDR3, the DNA is TGTGCCAGCAGCGTAGAGGTACAGAACACCGGGGAGCTGTTTTTT. This translates into CASSVEVQNTGELFF. The chain joins TRBV9 to TRBJ2-2; D remains ambiguous. Per the germline V gene, CDR1 is SGDLS and CDR2 is YYNGEE. The ends were cut back, 0 bases at V and 1 base at J, with 7 bases in the middle. CDR3 length: 15 amino acids.